This T cell receptor (beta chain) comes out of a study of CD8+ T cells in alopecia areata. As to this clone: Its antigen is unidentified.

CDR3 length: 15 residues. Germline lookup yields CDR1 MNHNY and CDR2 SVGAGI (reference sequence). Germline trimming cut 5 bases from V and 4 bases from J; bases unmatched to any gene: 4. Reverse transcribed after extraction, RNA yielded cDNA as the sequencing template. Repertoires were generated with immunoSEQ multiplex PCR, while TCRdb's copy carries only in-frame clones and drops some. Of more than 100,000 clones in the sample, 45% to 65% were seen once. Findings of the study overall: Lesional scalp, notably in alopecia totalis/universalis, had clonality above that of normal scalp.

Lesional scalp tissue (obtained by punch biopsy) and peripheral blood were collected from alopecia areata patients. The V call is TRBV6-6, the J call TRBJ1-3, with 11 bases matching TRBD1. The source material was CD4+ T cells sorted from blood, sampled at week 0. This receptor was taken from a human donor with alopecia areata. CDR3 DNA: TGTGCCAGCAGTACAGGACAGGGGGCCGGAAACACCATATATTTT. It is translated as CASSTGQGAGNTIYF.